This T cell receptor (beta chain) originates from a study of shared clonotypes between healthy human individuals. A remark on this clone: Antigen unknown.

Study-level findings and limits: Larger estimated richness was generally recorded for naive subsets relative to memory subsets. Rarefaction demonstrated incomplete sorted-subset sequencing despite large depth.

The assay was carried out at the deep level. The table came from immunoSEQ multiplex PCR; TCRdb's copy has only in-frame clones and leaves some out. The table lists fewer than 1.8 million clones, less than 99% of them singletons, with approximately 0.4% in the top ten. The TCR comes from a young man in good health. Sequenced material: naive CD4+ T cells sorted from blood. Subset meaning: CD45RA+ positively selected.

In DNA, the CDR3 is TGCGCCAGCAGCTTGGCCCACGCGGGAGGGGTAAAAACCGGGGAGCTGTTTTTT. This codes for CASSLAHAGGVKTGELFF. This chain uses TRBV5-1 with TRBJ2-2, with 9 bases lining up with TRBD2. The CDR3 runs 18 residues. V was clipped by 0 bases and J by 5 bases; unmatched bases: 11. Germline V CDR1 and CDR2: SGHRS, YFSETQ.